This TCR beta chain was sequenced in a study of T cell therapy after organ transplantation. About the research overall: Long-term post-therapy blood was drawn 20 to 29 weeks after therapy ended. Study-wide findings and caveats: Low CD8+ T cell yield possibly reduced coverage, hiding nonresponder expansions.

In regard to this clone: Its antigen is as yet unknown.

The data were produced by immunoSEQ multiplex PCR, yet TCRdb's version contains in-frame clones alone and is incomplete. The sample holds 15,000 to 20,000 clones; 65% to 90% are singletons and the top ten take around 30%. Time point given: 20-29 weeks after completion of therapy. The sequence came from a human patient who had received a solid organ transplant and had CMV disease. Some T cells could come from the graft donor. Material: CD8+ T cells from blood, obtained after autologous CMV-specific T cell therapy.

The CDR3 reads CASSLWVYNEKLFF. The DNA for the CDR3 is TGTGCCAGCAGCTTATGGGTCTATAATGAAAAACTGTTTTTT. The chain combines TRBV7-8 with TRBJ1-4; D ambiguous. The CDR3 sequence is 14 residues long. The V gene lost 2 bases and the J gene lost 4 bases, with 8 bases spanning the gap. Germline-derived CDR1 and CDR2 are SGHVS and FQNEAQ. Together with reference TRBV7-8 and TRBJ1-4, the CDR3 gives the full variable domain: GAGVSQSPRYKVAKRGQDVALRCDPISGHVSLFWYQQALGQGPEFLTYFQNEAQLDKSGLPSDRFFAERPEGSVSTLKIQRTQQEDSAVYLCASSLWVYNEKLFFGSGTQLSVL.